This is a list of T cell receptor beta chains from one sample in a study of blood T cell repertoires in COVID-19. Generated by immunoSEQ multiplex PCR, the TCRdb table keeps only in-frame clones and is missing some. The sample has 200,000 to 250,000 clones, more than 80% seen once. Sequencing was performed on PBMCs or T cells enriched from blood (not recorded which). The receptors originated from a man aged 60 to 75 who had recovered from COVID-19. Both conserved end residues are part of each CDR3. The D gene is left open where the match is weak. Where a row states a size, it is once, few, many or the class of an expanded clone; other rows omit it.

cdr3_nt	cdr3_aa	d_call	v_call	j_call	clone_size
TGTGCCAGCAGTGAACAAGGGACAGGGTCCTACGAGCAGTACTTC	CASSEQGTGSYEQYF	TRBD1	TRBV6-1	TRBJ2-7	-
TGTGCCACCGGCAACAGGGGGCCCTACAATGAGCAGTTCTTC	CATGNRGPYNEQFF	TRBD1	TRBV24-1	TRBJ2-1	-
TGTGCCAGCTCACCCAGGGGGTCAGATACGCAGTATTTT	CASSPRGSDTQYF	TRBD1	TRBV18	TRBJ2-3	-
TGTGCCAGCAGTCGGGGGAGGGCTGGGATGAACACTGAAGCTTTCTTT	CASSRGRAGMNTEAFF	-	TRBV2	TRBJ1-1	-
TGTGCCAGCAGTATTCCTCCGGGACAGGGCAATTCACCCCTCCACTTT	CASSIPPGQGNSPLHF	TRBD1	TRBV27	TRBJ1-6	-
TGTGCCAGCAGCAACATTAATCAGCCCCAGCATTTT	CASSNINQPQHF	-	TRBV2	TRBJ1-5	-
TGTGCCAGCAGCGCCCGGGGGGCGGCCAAAAACATTCAGTACTTC	CASSARGAAKNIQYF	-	TRBV6-5	TRBJ2-4	-
TGTGCCAGCAGCTTGGGCCCCCCCAGGTCTGAAGCTTTCTTT	CASSLGPPRSEAFF	-	TRBV5-4	TRBJ1-1	-
TGTGCCAGCAGCTTAGGGACTTTAATTAGCTCCTACAATGAGCAGTTCTTC	CASSLGTLISSYNEQFF	-	TRBV3-1/TRBV3-2	TRBJ2-1	-
TGTGCCAGCAGCCCGGACAGGGTGGGTGGCTACACCTTC	CASSPDRVGGYTF	TRBD1	TRBV7-2	TRBJ1-2	once
TGTGCCAGCAGCTACCGGACAGGGGACCCAGATACGCAGTATTTT	CASSYRTGDPDTQYF	TRBD1	TRBV9	TRBJ2-3	-
TGTGCCAGCGCTGGGGGACTAAACTACAATGAGCAGTTCTTC	CASAGGLNYNEQFF	TRBD2	TRBV6-5	TRBJ2-1	-
TGTGCCAGCAGCTTAGAGCGCTATGGCTACACCTTC	CASSLERYGYTF	-	TRBV11-3	TRBJ1-2	-
TGTGCCAGCAGCTCCCGGACAGGTCGAGTGTCACCCCTCCACTTT	CASSSRTGRVSPLHF	TRBD1	TRBV7-2	TRBJ1-6	-
TGTGCCAGCAGTTACTCGGGCAGGGGAGTCGGAAACACCATATATTTT	CASSYSGRGVGNTIYF	-	TRBV6-5	TRBJ1-3	-
TGTGCCATCAGCCCGAACGAGCTTGAAGCTTTCTTT	CAISPNELEAFF	-	TRBV10-3	TRBJ1-1	once
TGTGCCAGTAGTACCACCGGACAGGGAGGATCTGACTATGGCTACACCTTC	CASSTTGQGGSDYGYTF	TRBD1	TRBV19	TRBJ1-2	-
TGTGCCAGCTCACCAGACAATACGCAGTATTTT	CASSPDNTQYF	-	TRBV18	TRBJ2-3	-
TGTGCCAGCAGCTTACTGACGGGGGGCGACGAGCAGTACTTC	CASSLLTGGDEQYF	-	TRBV7-6	TRBJ2-7	-
TGTGCCAGCAACCCAGGGATCAGGGTAAGAAACATTTACAATGAGCAGTTCTTC	CASNPGIRVRNIYNEQFF	-	TRBV7-8	TRBJ2-1	-
TGTGCCAGTAGGACTACAGGGAATTCACCCCTCCACTTT	CASRTTGNSPLHF	-	TRBV19	TRBJ1-6	once
TGTGCCAGCAGCCTTACCAGGGCAAATGAGCAGTTCTTC	CASSLTRANEQFF	-	TRBV7-3	TRBJ2-1	-
TGTGCCAGCAGCTTATTGGCAGGAGGGAACACTGAAGCTTTCTTT	CASSLLAGGNTEAFF	-	TRBV7-3	TRBJ1-1	-
TGTGCCAGCAGCATAAGCCCCGGGACAGGTGAAGTTTTT	CASSISPGTGEVF	TRBD1	TRBV12-3/TRBV12-4	TRBJ1-4	-
TGTGCCAGCAGTGTGACAGGGGGGAACACTGAAGCTTTCTTT	CASSVTGGNTEAFF	TRBD1	TRBV6-4	TRBJ1-1	-
TGTGCCAGCAGCTCCCGGGACAGTCGAACTGAAGCTTTCTTT	CASSSRDSRTEAFF	TRBD1	TRBV5-6	TRBJ1-1	-
TGTGCCAGCAGCCGCCGACTAGCGGGGGGACACAATGAGCAGTTCTTC	CASSRRLAGGHNEQFF	TRBD2	TRBV3-1/TRBV3-2	TRBJ2-1	-
TGTGCCAGCAGCCACTGGTACGGGGGCTCCTACGAGCAGTACTTC	CASSHWYGGSYEQYF	-	TRBV11-2	TRBJ2-7	-
TGTGCCAGCAGAGGGGCGGGAGGCTACACCTTC	CASRGAGGYTF	-	TRBV12-3/TRBV12-4	TRBJ1-2	-
TGTGCCAGCAGTCGCCCTAGCGGGGGCCTTATCACCGGGGAGCTGTTTTTT	CASSRPSGGLITGELFF	TRBD2	TRBV6-6	TRBJ2-2	-
TGTGCCAGCAGCCCACGACAGGGCCGCTATGGCTACACCTTC	CASSPRQGRYGYTF	TRBD1	TRBV3-1/TRBV3-2	TRBJ1-2	-
TGTGCCAGCTCACCGAGATCCGGGTCCCAAAACTCCTACGAGCAGTACTTC	CASSPRSGSQNSYEQYF	-	TRBV18	TRBJ2-7	-
TGTGCCAGCAGCTTATACAGGGCGGGTAGCAATCAGCCCCAGCATTTT	CASSLYRAGSNQPQHF	-	TRBV7-2	TRBJ1-5	-
TGTGCCTGGAGTGTACAACAGGGCTTTTCACCCCTCCACTTT	CAWSVQQGFSPLHF	-	TRBV30	TRBJ1-6	-
TGTGCCAGCAGCCCGGGACAGTTAAATCAGCCCCAGCATTTT	CASSPGQLNQPQHF	TRBD1	TRBV5-5	TRBJ1-5	-
TGTGCCAGCAGCTTAGCTGACATAACAAGATATGGCTACACCTTC	CASSLADITRYGYTF	-	TRBV7-2	TRBJ1-2	-
TGTGCCAGCAAGGCGGCCTGGGGGGATACTGAAGCTTTCTTT	CASKAAWGDTEAFF	-	TRBV2	TRBJ1-1	once